This TCR beta chain is from a study of shared clonotypes between healthy human individuals. Study-wide findings and caveats: Several donors shared approximately 5% of their naive CD4 clonotypes.

Terminally differentiated effector memory CD45RA+ cells were excluded by CCR7 positive selection of CD45RO-negative cells. Notes on this clone: Its antigen is still unknown.

Profiled with immunoSEQ multiplex PCR; TCRdb holds only in-frame clones, not every one. The sample yields hundreds of thousands of clones, approximately 96% seen once. Trimming removed 0 bases from V and 0 bases from J, with 12 bases in between. The CDR3 covers 16 residues. Germline lookup yields CDR1 SNHLY and CDR2 FYNNEI. Sequencing used naive CD8+ T cells sorted from blood. The V gene is TRBV2, the J gene TRBJ2-7; D is possibly TRBD1 (7 bases). The origin of this receptor is a woman aged 25 to 45 in good health. CDR3 sequence (DNA): TGTGCCAGCAGTGAAGCGCGGGGACAGAGCTCCTACGAGCAGTACTTC. Translation gives CASSEARGQSSYEQYF.